One sample yielded the 30 T cell receptor beta chains listed below, sequenced in a study of T cells in Graves' hyperthyroidism and ophthalmopathy. Amplified TCR beta CDR3 regions came from RNA transcripts. The primer set for the first-round RT-PCR of the TCR CDR3 was HTBI. One entry per CDR3 protein, called by TCRdb with MiXCR from the multiplex PCR reads. Altogether some 800,000 distinct CDR3 sequences are present, 38% being singletons, with the ten largest covering 7% to 10%. The sample taken for sequencing was blood. The receptors were gathered from a man aged 18 to 30 with Graves' hyperthyroidism.

On this clonotype: A read error is possible here, since a much larger clone lies one base away. The chain has TRBV4-3 and TRBJ2-5; D call uncertain. The CDR3 totals 13 residues. The V gene's germline CDR1 is LGHNA and CDR2 YSLEER. Trimming shortened V by 5 bases and J by 0 bases, and 7 bases separated the two germline ends. The CDR3 protein is CASSTFNQETQYF. The CDR3 DNA is TGCGCCAGCAGCACGTTCAACCAAGAGACCCAGTACTTC.

This clonotype was recorded at least ten times. This rearrangement joins TRBV2 to TRBJ1-2; possibly TRBD1 for D (6 bases). Germline V gene sequence: CDR1 SNHLY, CDR2 FYNNEI. This CDR3 comprises 16 residues. The ends were cut back, 2 bases at V and 3 bases at J, with 16 bases in the middle. The CDR3 DNA follows: TGTGCCAGCAGTGAAAGGAGGCAGGGGTTATACTATGGCTACACCTTC. It codes for CASSERRQGLYYGYTF. The full variable domain, completed using reference TRBV2 and TRBJ1-2, is EPEVTQTPSHQVTQMGQEVILRCVPISNHLYFYWYRQILGQKVEFLVSFYNNEISEKSEIFDDQFSVERPDGSNFTLKIRSTKLEDSAMYFCASSERRQGLYYGYTFGSGTRLTVV.

The J gene is TRBJ1-5, the V gene TRBV7-2; the D gene is possibly TRBD1 (5 bases). V dropped 5 bases and J dropped 0 bases, with 14 bases sitting between them. The CDR3 is made up of 16 amino acids. The germline gives CDR1 SGHTA, CDR2 FQGNSA. CDR3 in DNA: TGTGCCAGCAGCCCGCACGCCGGGGGTAGCAATCAGCCCCAGCATTTT. This sequence encodes CASSPHAGGSNQPQHF.

This clonotype was seen more than once but under ten times. V is TRBV9 and J is TRBJ2-7, with D perhaps matching TRBD1 or TRBD2 (6 bases each). Trimming pared 1 base from V and 5 bases from J, leaving 16 bases between. CDR3 length: 15 residues. Germline V gene lookup returns CDR1 SGDLS and CDR2 YYNGEE. The CDR3 reads CASSVQPSRGHEQYF. The CDR3 DNA reads TGTGCCAGCAGCGTACAGCCCAGTCGGGGGCACGAGCAGTACTTC.

The DNA of the CDR3 is TGCGCCAGCAGGCACATAGCGGGAGGCAACTACGAGCAGTACTTC. Residues: CASRHIAGGNYEQYF. This chain joins TRBV10-2 and TRBJ2-7; 10 bases are a match to TRBD2. Looked up from germline, CDR1 is WSHSY and CDR2 is SAAADI. The V segment lost 6 bases and the J segment 3 bases; nucleotides outside the gene matches: 8. CDR3 length: 15 amino acids.

This clonotype showed up many times. The chain links TRBV5-1 to TRBJ2-2, with D possibly called TRBD1 or TRBD2 (6 bases each). Trimming left V 4 bases short and J 5 bases short, with 9 bases between. This CDR3 region has 13 residues. In germline, CDR1 is SGHRS, CDR2 YFSETQ. CDR3 nucleotide sequence: TGCGCCAGCAGCGGGGGGCGAACCGGGGAGCTGTTTTTT. This translates into CASSGGRTGELFF. The variable domain in full, with the rest retrieved from reference TRBV5-1 and TRBJ2-2, is KAGVTQTPRYLIKTRGQQVTLSCSPISGHRSVSWYQQTPGQGLQFLFEYFSETQRNKGNFPGRFSGRQFSNSRSEMNVSTLELGDSALYLCASSGGRTGELFFGEGSRLTVL.

This clonotype was seen at least ten times. The rearrangement uses TRBV2 and TRBJ2-2, with D unresolved. Germline assignment: CDR1 SNHLY and CDR2 FYNNEI. The V and J ends lost 8 bases and 2 bases respectively, with 9 bases between them. The CDR3 runs 13 residues. CDR3 in amino acids: CASCFSNTGELFF. CDR3 coding DNA: TGTGCCAGCTGTTTCAGCAACACCGGGGAGCTGTTTTTT. Using reference TRBV2 and TRBJ2-2 for the parts outside the CDR3, the full variable domain is EPEVTQTPSHQVTQMGQEVILRCVPISNHLYFYWYRQILGQKVEFLVSFYNNEISEKSEIFDDQFSVERPDGSNFTLKIRSTKLEDSAMYFCASCFSNTGELFFGEGSRLTVL.

This clonotype was observed a handful of times. The rearrangement joins TRBV7-9 to TRBJ1-4, with D perhaps TRBD1 (6 bases). The CDR3 runs 16 residues. The V end lost 9 bases, the J end lost 2 bases, and 19 bases lay between the germline ends. CDR1 is SEHNR, CDR2 FQNEAQ, per germline (reference sequence). CDR3 amino acids: CARKLKRGTTNEKLFF. In DNA, the CDR3 is TGTGCCAGAAAACTAAAGAGGGGGACCACTAATGAAAAACTGTTTTTT.

This clonotype was counted many times. The V call is TRBV6-6, the J call TRBJ1-2; D is possibly TRBD1 (6 bases). CDR3 length: 14 amino acids. V was pared by 7 bases and J by 2 bases, with 14 bases between. Germline-derived CDR1 and CDR2 are MNHNY and SVGAGI (reference sequence). CDR3 in amino acids: CASNRPDSNYGYTF. In DNA form, the CDR3 reads TGTGCCAGCAATCGACCGGACAGCAACTATGGCTACACCTTC.

This clonotype came up many times. V and J are TRBV7-8 and TRBJ2-5, with TRBD1 matching over 7 bases. V was clipped by 0 bases and J by 4 bases; unmatched bases: 5. The CDR3 is 15 residues long. Germline CDR1 is SGHVS and CDR2 is FQNEAQ. This CDR3 is CASSLATGVGETQYF. In DNA, the CDR3 is TGTGCCAGCAGCTTAGCCACAGGGGTGGGAGAGACCCAGTACTTC.

This rearrangement joins TRBV7-8 to TRBJ2-5, with 9 bases matching TRBD2. Germline V gene lookup returns CDR1 SGHVS and CDR2 FQNEAQ. The ends lost 1 base at V and 1 base at J; junction bases unmatched: 4. The CDR3 covers 16 residues. Here the CDR3 reads CASSLDGAGGQETQYF. The CDR3 DNA is TGTGCCAGCAGCTTAGATGGAGCGGGGGGCCAAGAGACCCAGTACTTC.

On this clonotype itself: A much larger clonotype is one base distant, so this may be a read error. CDR3 sequence (DNA): TGTGCCAGCAGCCCCGCGACAACTAACTGTGGCTACACCTTC. Translated: CASSPATTNCGYTF. The chain has TRBV14 and TRBJ1-2; unclear D gene. Germline CDR1 reads SGHDN; CDR2 reads FVKESK. The CDR3 sequence is 14 residues long.

Notes on this clonotype: A read error is possible here, since a much larger clone lies one base away. The chain is built from TRBV9 and TRBJ1-6; weak D call: TRBD1 (6 bases). CDR1 and CDR2 (germline): SGDLS, YYNGEE. CDR3 length: 13 residues. CDR3 DNA sequence: TGTGCCGGCAGCGTAGGTGGGGGCTCACCCCTCCACTTT. Translated, it gives CAGSVGGGSPLHF.

J is TRBJ2-7 and V is TRBV27; unclear D gene. From germline, CDR1 is MNHEY and CDR2 SMNVEV (reference sequence). V was cut by 11 bases and J by 3 bases, with 2 bases left in between. The CDR3 has 8 residues. The CDR3 nucleotides are TGTGCCCGCTACGAGCAGTACTTC. This encodes CARYEQYF.

The sample holds one count of this clonotype. The junction differs from germline at one of its ends, possibly a read error. The chain employs TRBV7-3 and TRBJ2-5, with D maybe TRBD2 (7 bases). Germline V CDR1 and CDR2: SGHTA, FQGTGA. The CDR3 has 16 amino acids. The CDR3 DNA follows: TGCGCCAGCAGCCAAGGGGGGAGCGCGGGAGAAGAGACCCAGTACTTC. As protein: CASSQGGSAGEETQYF. Supplemented by reference TRBV7-3 and TRBJ2-5, the full variable domain reads GAGVSQTPSNKVTEKGKYVELRCDPISGHTALYWYRQSLGQGPEFLIYFQGTGAADDSGLPNDRFFAVRPEGSVSTLKIQRTERGDSAVYLCASSQGGSAGEETQYFGPGTRLLVL.

This clonotype was seen many times. The J gene is TRBJ2-5, the V gene TRBV29-1; TRBD2 matches at 9 bases. This CDR3 region has 13 residues. Losses at the gene ends were 2 bases for V and 5 bases for J; bases not matched to a gene: 3. Looked up from germline, CDR1 is SQVTM and CDR2 is ANQGSEA. The CDR3 is CSVEIAGAETQYF. The CDR3 DNA sequence: TGCAGCGTTGAAATAGCGGGAGCGGAGACCCAGTACTTC.

Regarding this clonotype: A junction boundary mismatches the germline segment, possibly from a read error. The V and J genes are TRBV19 and TRBJ2-2; D not certain. Per the germline V gene, CDR1 is LNHDA and CDR2 is SQIVND (reference sequence). The CDR3 loop spans 16 amino acids. CDR3 protein: CASSIMSASKTGELFF. CDR3 DNA sequence: TGTGCCAGTAGTATAATGTCAGCGTCGAAGACCGGGGAGCTGTTTTTT.

Concerning this clonotype itself: Given a much more abundant clone one base away, this may be a read error. The chain links TRBV12-3 or TRBV12-4 to TRBJ2-2; weak D call: TRBD2 (6 bases). This CDR3 spans 13 amino acids. Here the CDR3 reads CASSPTSTGELLF. The CDR3 DNA reads TGTGCCAGCAGCCCTACTAGCACCGGGGAGCTGCTTTTT.

The chain combines TRBV10-3 with TRBJ2-2; D is uncertain. The CDR3 sequence is 17 residues long. Trimming removed 0 bases from V and 0 bases from J, with 11 bases in between. Germline CDR1 is ENHRY and CDR2 is SYGVKD. The CDR3: CAISESTGRPNTGELFF. In nucleotides, the CDR3 is TGTGCCATCAGTGAGTCGACCGGCCGGCCGAACACCGGGGAGCTGTTTTTT.

With respect to this clonotype: A read error may be the cause here, since a much bigger clone is one base away. This chain connects TRBV5-1 to TRBJ1-3; D gene ambiguous. Trimming stripped 5 bases from V and 0 bases from J, with 9 bases between. There are 14 residues in the CDR3. Germline CDR1 reads SGHRS; CDR2 reads YFSETQ. The CDR3 DNA follows: TGCGCCAGCAGGAAGGGAGGCTCTGGAAACACCATATATTTT. Protein sequence: CASRKGGSGNTIYF.

The rearrangement joins TRBV12-3 or TRBV12-4 to TRBJ2-7, with D maybe TRBD2 (5 bases). The CDR3 contains 14 residues. Trimming left V 4 bases short and J 6 bases short, with 16 bases between. The CDR3 sequence: CASSYQEAGGEQYF. The DNA for the CDR3 is TGTGCCAGCAGTTATCAGGAAGCAGGAGGCGAGCAGTACTTC.

This clonotype turned up a few times. This chain uses TRBV5-1 with TRBJ1-4; D is undetermined. The end of the DNA aligns better with TRBJ2-2, so the J call may be wrong. This CDR3 is built from 13 residues. Germline values: CDR1 SGHRS, CDR2 YFSETQ. The CDR3 coding sequence is TGCGCCAGCAGCTTACCCCAGGTCGGGGAGCTGTTTTTT. Protein product: CASSLPQVGELFF.

This chain joins TRBV25-1 and TRBJ2-5, with D tentatively TRBD1 (5 bases). The length of the CDR3 is 15 residues. Germline CDR1 and CDR2: MGHDK and SYGVNS. The V end lost 6 bases, the J end lost 5 bases, and 19 bases lay between the germline ends. In nucleotides, the CDR3 is TGTGCCAGCAGGCCCGCAGGGTTTTGGTTTGAGACCCAGTACTTC. The encoded protein is CASRPAGFWFETQYF.

This clonotype has just a few counts. The genes are TRBV5-5 and TRBJ2-7; D uncertain. The CDR3 is made up of 12 amino acids. Germline V gives CDR1 SGHKS, CDR2 YYEKEE (reference sequence). V gave up 0 bases and J gave up 5 bases, with 6 bases separating them. The CDR3 sequence is CASSLGLHEQYF. The CDR3, as DNA: TGTGCCAGCAGCTTGGGCCTCCACGAGCAGTACTTC.

This clonotype has just a few counts. The CDR3 bases are TGTGCCAGCAGCCCCAGGACTACTACCACCGGGGAGCTGTTTTTT. Translation: CASSPRTTTTGELFF. This sequence joins TRBV7-2 and TRBJ2-2, with D possibly matching TRBD2 (6 bases). Germline values: CDR1 SGHTA, CDR2 FQGNSA. V gave up 5 bases and J gave up 4 bases, with 14 bases separating them. The CDR3 is 15 residues long.

Remarks on this clonotype: This sequence may be a read error, since a much larger clone differs from it by one base. Given the absence of the conserved phenylalanine or tryptophan at the CDR3 end, a read error is likely. The chain carries TRBV7-7 and TRBJ1-1; the D gene is possibly TRBD1 (6 bases). From germline, CDR1 is SSHAT and CDR2 FNYEAQ (reference sequence). CDR3 length equals 15 residues. Trimming stripped 5 bases from V and 7 bases from J, with 20 bases between. As DNA, the CDR3 is TGTGCCAGCAGCCCCACGGCCAGGGAAGGGGGTGAAGCTTTCCTT. Translated, it gives CASSPTAREGGEAFL.

This clonotype was observed many times. This chain connects TRBV2 to TRBJ2-2; the D is unclear. Trimming took 7 bases from V and 4 from J, leaving 7 bases between them. Germline CDR1 is SNHLY and CDR2 is FYNNEI. The CDR3 totals 12 residues. The CDR3 spells CASIYLTGELFF. The CDR3, as DNA: TGTGCCAGCATCTACCTCACCGGGGAGCTGTTTTTT.

V is TRBV11-2 and J is TRBJ1-1; D remains ambiguous. CDR1 is SGHAT, CDR2 FQNNGV, per germline. V was shortened by 3 bases and J by 0 bases, with 5 bases between the two germline ends. The CDR3 runs 13 residues. In DNA, the CDR3 is TGTGCCAGCAGCTTCAAGCTGAACACTGAAGCTTTCTTT. Its translation is CASSFKLNTEAFF.

This clonotype was detected many times. The gene calls are TRBV15 and TRBJ1-6; the D gene is possibly TRBD1 (5 bases). Germline assignment: CDR1 LNHNV and CDR2 YYDKDF (reference sequence). The CDR3 covers 17 residues. V was pared by 5 bases and J by 10 bases, with 24 bases between. This CDR3 reads CATSQKGRGRAHSPLHF. DNA for the CDR3: TGTGCCACCAGCCAAAAGGGGAGGGGTCGGGCTCACTCACCCCTCCACTTT.

There are a few counts of this clonotype. V gene TRBV29-1 combines with J gene TRBJ2-7; 7 nucleotides align to TRBD1. The CDR3 loop spans 13 amino acids. Germline V gives CDR1 SQVTM, CDR2 ANQGSEA. After removal of 7 bases from V and 4 bases from J, the junction contained 10 bases not matched to a gene. CDR3 sequence (DNA): TGCAGCGCTAATTCGCTACAGGGGTACGAGCAGTACTTC. Encoded protein: CSANSLQGYEQYF.